This TCR beta chain is drawn from a study of blood T cells in healthy people across ages. Whole-study context: T cells yielded about one barcoded beta molecule per two cells through template switching. General study results and limits: It was held that diversity estimates obtained from one million T cells represented underestimates.

For the second PCR, which ran for 7 to 11 cycles, a sample-barcoded 5' primer and a J-beta primer mix were used. TCRdb passed the 5' RACE reads through MiXCR, listing each CDR3 protein once. The profile shows over 1,200,000 distinct CDR3 sequences, approximately 63% of them singletons. For this clonotype: Antigen: not known.

Sequencing was carried out using blood. The source is a man between 18 and 35 years old in good health.

The CDR3 DNA reads as TGCAGTGCTAGAGATCTGGAGGGGCCCGCCGGCACAGATACGCAGTATTTT. Its translation is CSARDLEGPAGTDTQYF. The rearrangement links TRBV20-1 to TRBJ2-3; D is perhaps TRBD2 (6 bases). CDR1 DFQATT and CDR2 SNEGSKA come from the germline V gene (reference sequence). The CDR3 is 17 residues long. V lost 0 bases and J lost 1, with 17 bases in between.